The 4 T cell receptor beta chains listed next were all sequenced from one sample in a study of response to subunit inactivated influenza vaccine. TCRdb processed the RT-PCR reads anew with MiXCR; each CDR3 protein has one entry. The data hold about 500,000 distinct CDR3 sequences, with 16% observed a single time. The sequences come from CD4+ T cells sorted from PBMCs, collected less than 30 months after vaccination. Receptors were obtained from a man between 50 and 69 years old who received an inactivated influenza vaccine.

In this sample, this clonotype turned up a few times. The rearrangement uses TRBV5-1 and TRBJ1-1; the match to TRBD1 covers 10 bases. The CDR3 consists of 13 residues. V was pared by 4 bases and J by 4 bases, with 1 base of the junction left unmatched. CDR1 SGHRS and CDR2 YFSETQ come from the germline V gene. CDR3 sequence: CASSDRGPTEAFF. The CDR3 DNA reads TGCGCCAGCAGCGACAGGGGGCCCACTGAAGCTTTCTTT.

This chain joins TRBV5-1 and TRBJ1-2, with 8 bases lining up with TRBD1. J was trimmed by 2 bases and V by 0 bases; bases with no gene match: 6. CDR3 length: 16 amino acids. Germline-derived CDR1 and CDR2 are SGHRS and YFSETQ. The CDR3 region is CASSLGQGLINYGYTF. CDR3 nucleotides: TGCGCCAGCAGCTTGGGACAGGGGCTCATAAACTATGGCTACACCTTC.

As DNA, the CDR3 is TGCGCCAGCAGCCTAGCATCAGTAAGGGATACGCAGTATTTT. It translates to CASSLASVRDTQYF. The rearrangement joins TRBV4-3 to TRBJ2-3; D unresolved. CDR3 length: 14 residues. The V gene lost 4 bases and the J gene lost 6 bases, with 14 bases spanning the gap. Germline lookup yields CDR1 LGHNA and CDR2 YSLEER.

This clonotype was found a few times. This CDR3 fails to terminate in the conserved phenylalanine or tryptophan, so it likely reflects a read error. The DNA is omitted, as the CDR3 cannot be located on it reliably, and the CDR3 follows TCRdb's listing. This chain uses TRBV7-9 with TRBJ2-3; the table's D call, TRBD1, was not checked against the DNA. The germline V gene encodes CDR1 SEHNR and CDR2 FQNEAQ (reference sequence). The CDR3 spans 11 amino acids, including both terminal residues. CDR3: CASSLGIRPVL.